What follows describes a single TCR beta chain. Only in-frame clones appear in the TCRdb table, and some are missing; sequencing was by immunoSEQ multiplex PCR. The sample contains about 660,000 clones, roughly 90% of which appear only once. The V and J ends lost 6 bases and 0 bases respectively, with 9 bases between them. Germline-derived CDR1 and CDR2 are MNHNS and SASEGT. The CDR3 runs to 14 residues. The sample belongs to a study of shared T cell receptors in the human thymus. The data also belong to a second study, concerning human thymus T cells. That study adds: Healthy Finnish infants undergoing corrective surgery for congenital heart defects were the donors. Thymic and blood repertoires showed apparently biased V and J gene usage. Related studies noted strongly shared thymic repertoires across unrelated people.

The chain employs TRBV6-1 and TRBJ1-5; D remains ambiguous. Sequences were obtained from thymocytes. This clonotype was sampled from a boy under three years old with a congenital heart defect. For the CDR3, the DNA is TGTGCCAGCAGGGAGTGGTATAGCAATCAGCCCCAGCATTTT. Translating it yields CASREWYSNQPQHF.